This is a list of T cell receptor beta chains from one sample in a study. TCRdb redid the calling of the 5' RACE reads with MiXCR, one entry per CDR3 protein. The table lists over 10,000 distinct CDR3 sequences, 20% to 30% of them singletons, with around 2.9% in the top ten. The sequencing sample was made of naive CD4+ T cells sorted from blood. Source of these receptors: a female donor with breast cancer. Both conserved end residues are trimmed from each CDR3. The order of the fields is J gene, V gene, clone size, CDR3 protein. The size entry is marked missing in some rows and otherwise reads once, few, many or a size class.

J: TRBJ2-1
V: TRBV3-1
size: medium-sized
CDR3: ASSRTSGRVYNEQF

J: TRBJ2-1
V: TRBV7-3
size: .
CDR3: ASSLGTWGVEQF

J: TRBJ2-1
V: TRBV20-1
size: many
CDR3: SATDASGKIGYNEQF

J: TRBJ2-1
V: TRBV20-1
size: .
CDR3: SSTAGGRNEQF

J: TRBJ2-1
V: TRBV7-2
size: .
CDR3: ASSSNRANEQF

J: TRBJ1-2
V: TRBV5-6
size: medium-sized
CDR3: ASSLVGTEKYGYT

J: TRBJ1-1
V: TRBV7-9
size: .
CDR3: ASSPMGITNTEAF

J: TRBJ2-1
V: TRBV28
size: few
CDR3: ASSSGTSGSGEQF

J: TRBJ1-5
V: TRBV6-5
size: medium-sized
CDR3: ASSYVPLGRGQPQH

J: TRBJ1-3
V: TRBV14
size: .
CDR3: ASSQDSFRNTIY

J: TRBJ1-1
V: TRBV5-1
size: .
CDR3: ASTPTGEMNTEAF

J: TRBJ2-1
V: TRBV20-1
size: many
CDR3: SARGTSGRISYNEQF

J: TRBJ1-1
V: TRBV2
size: .
CDR3: ASTGQVNTEAF

J: TRBJ2-1
V: TRBV6-5
size: many
CDR3: ASSYSIYHAGNEQF

J: TRBJ1-2
V: TRBV20-1
size: .
CDR3: SADGSLNYGYT

J: TRBJ1-4
V: TRBV20-1
size: .
CDR3: SSMTEEKLF

J: TRBJ2-3
V: TRBV29-1
size: few
CDR3: SAVAGVGTDTQY

J: TRBJ1-2
V: TRBV5-1
size: many
CDR3: ASSLSPNYGYT

J: TRBJ1-1
V: TRBV29-1
size: .
CDR3: SVEDWAGTEAF

J: TRBJ2-1
V: TRBV2
size: many
CDR3: ASRPGLASSEQF

J: TRBJ2-7
V: TRBV2
size: few
CDR3: ASSERTGSSYEQY

J: TRBJ1-1
V: TRBV6-5
size: medium-sized
CDR3: ASSTKGDVAF

J: TRBJ1-4
V: TRBV7-9
size: .
CDR3: ASSWGQAKNEKLF

J: TRBJ1-1
V: TRBV5-1
size: many
CDR3: ASSLQGDLDAF

J: TRBJ1-3
V: TRBV5-6
size: .
CDR3: ASSYRTGARSAGNTIY

J: TRBJ2-1
V: TRBV12-3/TRBV12-4
size: many
CDR3: ASSLTRLAGGQNEQF

J: TRBJ2-5
V: TRBV12-3/TRBV12-4
size: .
CDR3: ASSSRGETQY

J: TRBJ2-7
V: TRBV7-2
size: few
CDR3: ASSLEFSSYEQY

J: TRBJ2-2
V: TRBV7-6
size: many
CDR3: ASSLGNTGELL

J: TRBJ2-1
V: TRBV15
size: many
CDR3: ATSRDPREGPYNEQF

J: TRBJ2-7
V: TRBV20-1
size: .
CDR3: SAPGGGLGQY

J: TRBJ1-5
V: TRBV12-3/TRBV12-4
size: .
CDR3: ASGSTGTLGEPQH

J: TRBJ1-5
V: TRBV5-1
size: many
CDR3: ASSFYGGSDQPQH

J: TRBJ1-5
V: TRBV6-2/TRBV6-3
size: few
CDR3: ASSPQGSGQPQH

J: TRBJ2-3
V: TRBV20-1
size: many
CDR3: SANRGPPTDTQY

J: TRBJ2-1
V: TRBV11-2
size: .
CDR3: ASSPGRSYNEQF

J: TRBJ2-1
V: TRBV15
size: many
CDR3: ATRRGGLSSYNEQF

J: TRBJ2-1
V: TRBV15
size: .
CDR3: ATSTGLARGNEQF

J: TRBJ1-1
V: TRBV27
size: few
CDR3: ASSLIGEFTEAF

J: TRBJ2-1
V: TRBV5-1
size: .
CDR3: SSSLLAGGPDNEQF

J: TRBJ2-5
V: TRBV2
size: few
CDR3: ASRTGVIQETQY

J: TRBJ1-6
V: TRBV24-1
size: many
CDR3: ATSDLRRYNSPLH

J: TRBJ2-7
V: TRBV4-1
size: many
CDR3: ASSQGQGRPHEQY

J: TRBJ2-1
V: TRBV4-2
size: medium-sized
CDR3: ASSQDYGVNEQF

J: TRBJ2-5
V: TRBV3-1
size: few
CDR3: ASSHLGPRGETQY

J: TRBJ2-1
V: TRBV6-5
size: few
CDR3: ASRRVVGEQF

J: TRBJ1-1
V: TRBV6-2/TRBV6-3
size: .
CDR3: ASSYSWRRNTEAF

J: TRBJ1-2
V: TRBV3-1
size: few
CDR3: ASSHGTYGYT

J: TRBJ2-3
V: TRBV5-1
size: .
CDR3: ASSCGQNTDTQY

J: TRBJ1-1
V: TRBV24-1
size: medium-sized
CDR3: ATSDSGTGGTEAF

J: TRBJ1-6
V: TRBV20-1
size: .
CDR3: SAPRDLPDSPLH

J: TRBJ2-4
V: TRBV20-1
size: .
CDR3: SARTGEGRAKNIQY

J: TRBJ2-1
V: TRBV5-6
size: medium-sized
CDR3: ASSFFPNEQF

J: TRBJ2-1
V: TRBV11-2
size: medium-sized
CDR3: ASSLEGGPYNEQF

J: TRBJ1-5
V: TRBV20-1
size: few
CDR3: SASGQGNQPQH

J: TRBJ1-1
V: TRBV14
size: once
CDR3: ASSQGRRFGEAF

J: TRBJ1-4
V: TRBV9
size: .
CDR3: ASSVGGTGNEKLF

J: TRBJ1-1
V: TRBV5-4
size: .
CDR3: ASLFTGGGNTEAF

J: TRBJ1-1
V: TRBV6-5
size: once
CDR3: ASSPGQGKKMNTEAL

J: TRBJ2-6
V: TRBV7-6
size: .
CDR3: ASSAQRDVSSGAYVLT